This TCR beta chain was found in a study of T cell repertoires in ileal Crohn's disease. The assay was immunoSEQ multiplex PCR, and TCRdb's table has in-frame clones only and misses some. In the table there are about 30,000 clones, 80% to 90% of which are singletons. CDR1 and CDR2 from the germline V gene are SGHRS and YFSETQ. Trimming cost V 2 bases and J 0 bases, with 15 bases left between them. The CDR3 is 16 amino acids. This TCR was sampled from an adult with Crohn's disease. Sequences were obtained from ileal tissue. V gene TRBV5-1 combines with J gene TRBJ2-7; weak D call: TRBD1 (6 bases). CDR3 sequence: CASSLASGQISYEQYF. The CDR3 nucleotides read TGCGCCAGCAGCTTAGCCTCCGGACAGATCTCCTACGAGCAGTACTTC.